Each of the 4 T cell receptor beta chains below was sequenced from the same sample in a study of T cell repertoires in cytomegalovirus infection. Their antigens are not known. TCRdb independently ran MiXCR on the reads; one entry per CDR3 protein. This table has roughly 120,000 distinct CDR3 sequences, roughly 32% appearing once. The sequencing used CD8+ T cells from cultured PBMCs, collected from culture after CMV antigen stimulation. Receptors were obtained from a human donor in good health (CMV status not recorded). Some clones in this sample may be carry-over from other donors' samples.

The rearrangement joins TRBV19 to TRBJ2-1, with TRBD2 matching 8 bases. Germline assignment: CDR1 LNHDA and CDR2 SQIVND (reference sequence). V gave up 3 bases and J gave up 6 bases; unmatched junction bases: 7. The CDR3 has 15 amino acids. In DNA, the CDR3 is TGTGCCAGTAGTATCGGGGGGGGACAATTCAATGAGCAGTTCTTC. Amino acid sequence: CASSIGGGQFNEQFF.

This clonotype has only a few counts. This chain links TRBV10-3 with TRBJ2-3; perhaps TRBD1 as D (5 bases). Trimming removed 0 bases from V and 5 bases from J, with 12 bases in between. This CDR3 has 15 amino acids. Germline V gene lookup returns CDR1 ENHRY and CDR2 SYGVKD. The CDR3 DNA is TGTGCCATCAGTGAGTCGGGGCAAGCCGGAGATACGCAGTATTTT. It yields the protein CAISESGQAGDTQYF.

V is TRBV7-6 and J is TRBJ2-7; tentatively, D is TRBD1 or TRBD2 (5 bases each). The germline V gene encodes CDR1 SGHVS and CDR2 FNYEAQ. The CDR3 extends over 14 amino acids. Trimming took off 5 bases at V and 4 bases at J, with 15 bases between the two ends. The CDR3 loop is CASSPGLGDYEQYF. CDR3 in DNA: TGTGCCAGCAGCCCAGGGCTGGGGGATTACGAGCAGTACTTC. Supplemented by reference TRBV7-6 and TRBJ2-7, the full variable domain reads GAGVSQSPRYKVTKRGQDVALRCDPISGHVSLYWYRQALGQGPEFLTYFNYEAQQDKSGLPNDRFSAERPEGSISTLTIQRTEQRDSAMYRCASSPGLGDYEQYFGPGTRLTVT.

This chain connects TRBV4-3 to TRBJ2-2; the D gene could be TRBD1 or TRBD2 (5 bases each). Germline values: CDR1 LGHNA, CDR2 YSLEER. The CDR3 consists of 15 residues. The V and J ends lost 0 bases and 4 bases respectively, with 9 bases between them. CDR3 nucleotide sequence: TGCGCCAGCAGCCAAGATAGAGGGGTCACCGGGGAGCTGTTTTTT. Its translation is CASSQDRGVTGELFF.